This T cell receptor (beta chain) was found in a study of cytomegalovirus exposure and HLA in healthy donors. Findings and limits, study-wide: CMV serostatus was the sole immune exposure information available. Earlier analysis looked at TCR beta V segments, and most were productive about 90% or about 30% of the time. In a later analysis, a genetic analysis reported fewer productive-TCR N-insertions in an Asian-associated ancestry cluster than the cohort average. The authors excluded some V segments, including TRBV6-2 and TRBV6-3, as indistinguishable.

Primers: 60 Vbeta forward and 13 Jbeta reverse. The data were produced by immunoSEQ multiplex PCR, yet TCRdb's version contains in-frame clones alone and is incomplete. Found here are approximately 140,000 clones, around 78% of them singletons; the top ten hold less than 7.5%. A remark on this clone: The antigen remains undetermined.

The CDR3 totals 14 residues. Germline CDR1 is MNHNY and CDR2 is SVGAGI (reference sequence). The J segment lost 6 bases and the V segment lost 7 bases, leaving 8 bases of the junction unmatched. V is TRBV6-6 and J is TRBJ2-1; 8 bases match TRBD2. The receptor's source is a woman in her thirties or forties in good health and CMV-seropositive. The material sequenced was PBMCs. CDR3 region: CASTRGAGGNEQFF. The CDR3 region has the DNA TGTGCCAGCACTCGGGGGGCGGGAGGCAATGAGCAGTTCTTC.